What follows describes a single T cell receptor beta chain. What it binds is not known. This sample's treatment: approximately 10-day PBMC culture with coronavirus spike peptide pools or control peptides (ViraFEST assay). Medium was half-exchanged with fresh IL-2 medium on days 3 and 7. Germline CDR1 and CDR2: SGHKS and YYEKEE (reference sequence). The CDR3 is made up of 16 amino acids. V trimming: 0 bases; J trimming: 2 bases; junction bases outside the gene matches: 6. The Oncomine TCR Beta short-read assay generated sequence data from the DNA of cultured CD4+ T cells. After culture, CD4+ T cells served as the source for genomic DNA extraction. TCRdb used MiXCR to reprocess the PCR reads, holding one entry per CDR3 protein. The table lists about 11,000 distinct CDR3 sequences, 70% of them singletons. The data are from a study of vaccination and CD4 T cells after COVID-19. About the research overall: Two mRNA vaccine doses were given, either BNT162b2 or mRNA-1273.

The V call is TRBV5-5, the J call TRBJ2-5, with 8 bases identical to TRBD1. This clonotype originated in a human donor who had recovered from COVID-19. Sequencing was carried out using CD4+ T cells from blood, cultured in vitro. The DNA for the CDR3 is TGTGCCAGCAGCTTGGACCCCCGGACAGGGCAAGAGACCCAGTACTTC. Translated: CASSLDPRTGQETQYF.